This passage covers 5 T cell receptor beta chains from one sample sequenced in a study of cytomegalovirus exposure and HLA in healthy donors. In the PCR, 60 Vbeta and 13 Jbeta primers were used. The method was immunoSEQ multiplex PCR; TCRdb's version includes in-frame clones alone and lacks a portion of them. This table has roughly 65,000 clones, around 80% appearing once. The source material was PBMCs. These TCRs come from a woman younger than 45 in good health and CMV-seronegative.

The V call is TRBV29-1, the J call TRBJ1-1; D is unclear. This CDR3 contains 11 residues. The ends were cut back, 4 bases at V and 6 bases at J, with 9 bases in the middle. CDR1 and CDR2 from the germline V gene are SQVTM and ANQGSEA. The CDR3 loop is CSVVIGAEAFF. CDR3 sequence (DNA): TGCAGCGTTGTAATAGGAGCTGAAGCTTTCTTT.

This sequence joins TRBV4-1 and TRBJ2-7; TRBD2 matches at 11 bases. Germline V gene sequence: CDR1 MGHRA, CDR2 YSYEKL. This CDR3 has 15 residues. The V and J ends lost 5 bases and 1 base, in that order; junction bases with no gene match: 4. The CDR3 is CASSLTSGMSYEQYF. Written as DNA, the CDR3 is TGCGCCAGCAGCTTGACTAGCGGGATGTCCTACGAGCAGTACTTC.

For the CDR3, the DNA is TGCGCCAGCTCACAGGGGGGACCTGAAGCTTTCTTT. Translation gives CASSQGGPEAFF. The chain carries TRBV5-1 and TRBJ1-1, with 8 bases matching TRBD1. Per the germline V gene, CDR1 is SGHRS and CDR2 is YFSETQ. The CDR3 contains 12 residues. V dropped 7 bases and J dropped 6; count of bases not matched to a gene: 5.

The V call is TRBV5-4, the J call TRBJ1-2; D is ambiguous. This CDR3 comprises 13 residues. The germline V gene encodes CDR1 SGHNT and CDR2 YYREEE (reference sequence). Deletions cut 1 base from V and 6 bases from J, with 10 bases between. The CDR3 DNA sequence: TGTGCCAGCAGCTTGTTAGCCTCCAATGGCTACACCTTC. Amino acid sequence: CASSLLASNGYTF.

This chain links TRBV9 with TRBJ2-7; tentatively, D is TRBD2 (6 bases). The CDR3 is 14 residues long. Germline V lookup: CDR1 SGDLS, CDR2 YYNGEE. Trimming left V 3 bases short and J 6 bases short, with 16 bases between. The CDR3 loop is CASSGTPVGGEQYF. Here the CDR3 DNA reads TGTGCCAGCAGCGGGACTCCCGTCGGGGGCGAGCAGTACTTC.